This paragraph reports one T cell receptor beta chain. Clones were sequenced by immunoSEQ multiplex PCR, and TCRdb holds only the in-frame ones, with some missing. The sample contains fewer than 350,000 clones, roughly 90% of which appear only once. This CDR3 contains 18 residues. Per the germline V gene, CDR1 is SGHRS and CDR2 is YFSETQ. Trimming shortened V by 4 bases and J by 6 bases, and 28 bases separated the two germline ends. The data were obtained in a study of blood T cell repertoires in COVID-19. In the study overall: T cells, B-cell-depleted T cells, or PBMCs supplied cDNA or gDNA.

Participants came from roughly 23 US areas, aged roughly 18 to 89 years. The chain is built from TRBV5-1 and TRBJ1-1, with a possible D match to TRBD1 (6 bases). Sequencing was carried out using PBMCs or T cells enriched from blood (not recorded which). The sequence was obtained from a woman under 30 with acute COVID-19. CDR3 protein: CASSQGSTGSGRVAEAFF. CDR3 sequence (DNA): TGCGCCAGCAGCCAAGGGTCAACAGGGTCCGGGAGGGTTGCTGAAGCTTTCTTT. The full variable domain, in which reference TRBV5-1 and TRBJ1-1 provide the parts outside the CDR3, is KAGVTQTPRYLIKTRGQQVTLSCSPISGHRSVSWYQQTPGQGLQFLFEYFSETQRNKGNFPGRFSGRQFSNSRSEMNVSTLELGDSALYLCASSQGSTGSGRVAEAFFGQGTRLTVV.